The entry below describes one T cell receptor beta chain. What it binds is unknown. This sample is part of a study of cytomegalovirus exposure and HLA in healthy donors. For the study at large: Among roughly 180 million T cells, an earlier analysis found 95 million to 140 million unique TCR beta sequences.

PCR employed 60 Vbeta and 13 Jbeta primers. The data were produced by immunoSEQ multiplex PCR, yet TCRdb's version contains in-frame clones alone and is incomplete. Of 120,000 or so clones listed, roughly 71% are singletons. Broader study findings: The study carried out a later analysis of TCR beta sequences. It associated around 17,000 of them with specific HLA alleles at a false discovery rate of 0.05.

Specimen: PBMCs. The sequence was collected from a woman between 45 and 65 years old in good health and CMV-seropositive.

CDR3 sequence reads: CASSLAVETQYF. CDR3 nucleotides: TGTGCCAGCAGCTTAGCCGTAGAGACCCAGTACTTC. The chain has TRBV7-9 and TRBJ2-5; D is undetermined. This CDR3 is built from 12 residues. Trimming cost V 0 bases and J 4 bases, with 3 bases left between them. Germline V lookup: CDR1 SEHNR, CDR2 FQNEAQ (reference sequence). The complete variable domain, with remaining parts taken from reference TRBV7-9 and TRBJ2-5, reads DTGVSQNPRHKITKRGQNVTFRCDPISEHNRLYWYRQTLGQGPEFLTYFQNEAQLEKSRLLSDRFSAERPKGSFSTLEIQRTEQGDSAMYLCASSLAVETQYFGPGTRLLVL.